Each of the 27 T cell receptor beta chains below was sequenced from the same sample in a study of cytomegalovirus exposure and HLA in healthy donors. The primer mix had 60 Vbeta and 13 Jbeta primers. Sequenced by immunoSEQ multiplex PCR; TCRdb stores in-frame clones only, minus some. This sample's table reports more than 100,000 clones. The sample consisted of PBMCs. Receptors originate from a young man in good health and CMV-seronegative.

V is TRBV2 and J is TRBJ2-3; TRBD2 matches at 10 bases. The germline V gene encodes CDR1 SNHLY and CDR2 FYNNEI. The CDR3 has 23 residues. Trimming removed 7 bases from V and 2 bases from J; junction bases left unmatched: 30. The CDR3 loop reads CASTLLHSRVRTSGTISTDTQYF. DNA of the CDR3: TGTGCCAGCACACTACTCCACAGCCGGGTGAGAACTAGCGGGACGATCTCCACAGATACGCAGTATTTT. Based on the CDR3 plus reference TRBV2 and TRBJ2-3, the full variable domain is EPEVTQTPSHQVTQMGQEVILRCVPISNHLYFYWYRQILGQKVEFLVSFYNNEISEKSEIFDDQFSVERPDGSNFTLKIRSTKLEDSAMYFCASTLLHSRVRTSGTISTDTQYFGPGTRLTVL.

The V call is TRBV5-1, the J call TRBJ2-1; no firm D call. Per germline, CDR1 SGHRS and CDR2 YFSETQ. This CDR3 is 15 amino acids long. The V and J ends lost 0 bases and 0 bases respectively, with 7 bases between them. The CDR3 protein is CASSLEASSYNEQFF. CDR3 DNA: TGCGCCAGCAGCTTGGAAGCGAGCTCCTACAATGAGCAGTTCTTC.

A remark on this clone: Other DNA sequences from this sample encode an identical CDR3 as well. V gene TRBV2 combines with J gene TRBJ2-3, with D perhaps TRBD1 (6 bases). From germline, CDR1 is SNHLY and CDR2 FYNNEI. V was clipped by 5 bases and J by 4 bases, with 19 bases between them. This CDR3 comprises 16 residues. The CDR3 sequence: CASSYRVEDISDTQYF. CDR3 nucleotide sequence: TGTGCCAGCAGTTACAGGGTAGAAGATATATCAGATACGCAGTATTTT.

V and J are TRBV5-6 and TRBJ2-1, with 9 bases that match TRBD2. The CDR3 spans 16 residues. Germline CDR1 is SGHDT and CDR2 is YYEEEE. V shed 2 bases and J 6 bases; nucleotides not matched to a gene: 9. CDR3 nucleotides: TGTGCCAGCAGCTTAAAGTCCGGGACTAGCCTCAATGAGCAGTTCTTC. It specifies CASSLKSGTSLNEQFF.

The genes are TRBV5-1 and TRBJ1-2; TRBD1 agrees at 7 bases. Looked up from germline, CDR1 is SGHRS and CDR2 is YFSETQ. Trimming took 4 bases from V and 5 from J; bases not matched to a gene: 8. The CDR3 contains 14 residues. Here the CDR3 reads CASSPGDRRYGYTF. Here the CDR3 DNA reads TGCGCCAGCAGCCCTGGGGACAGACGTTATGGCTACACCTTC.

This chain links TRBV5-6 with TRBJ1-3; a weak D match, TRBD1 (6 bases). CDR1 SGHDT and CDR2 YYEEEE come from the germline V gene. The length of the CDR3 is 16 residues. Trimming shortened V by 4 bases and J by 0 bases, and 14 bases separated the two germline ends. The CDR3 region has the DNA TGTGCCAGCAGCATTCACAGGGAATACTCTGGAAACACCATATATTTT. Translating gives CASSIHREYSGNTIYF.

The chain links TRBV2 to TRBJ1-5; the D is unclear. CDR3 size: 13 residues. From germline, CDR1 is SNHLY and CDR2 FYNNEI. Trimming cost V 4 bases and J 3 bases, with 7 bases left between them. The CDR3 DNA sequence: TGTGCCAGCAGTGGGGCCCTCAATCAGCCCCAGCATTTT. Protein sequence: CASSGALNQPQHF.

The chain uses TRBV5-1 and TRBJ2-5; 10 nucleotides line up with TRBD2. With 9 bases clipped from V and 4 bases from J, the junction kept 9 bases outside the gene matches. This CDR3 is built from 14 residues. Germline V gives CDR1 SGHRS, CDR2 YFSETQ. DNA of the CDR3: TGCGCCACCAAGAGCGGGGGGGCCTTAGAGACCCAGTACTTC. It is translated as CATKSGGALETQYF.

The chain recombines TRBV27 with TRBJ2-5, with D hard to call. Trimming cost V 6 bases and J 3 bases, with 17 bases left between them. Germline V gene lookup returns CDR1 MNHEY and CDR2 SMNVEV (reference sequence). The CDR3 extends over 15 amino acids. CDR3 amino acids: CASSPLRKAEETQYF. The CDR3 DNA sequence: TGTGCCAGCAGCCCCCTGCGGAAGGCGGAAGAGACCCAGTACTTC.

Here the CDR3 reads CSVEDGLGGQFF. Written as DNA, the CDR3 is TGCAGCGTTGAAGATGGGCTAGGAGGGCAGTTCTTC. This sequence joins TRBV29-1 and TRBJ2-1, with D possibly being TRBD2 (5 bases). V was pared by 0 bases and J by 12 bases, with 12 bases between. Germline lookup yields CDR1 SQVTM and CDR2 ANQGSEA. The CDR3 runs to 12 residues.

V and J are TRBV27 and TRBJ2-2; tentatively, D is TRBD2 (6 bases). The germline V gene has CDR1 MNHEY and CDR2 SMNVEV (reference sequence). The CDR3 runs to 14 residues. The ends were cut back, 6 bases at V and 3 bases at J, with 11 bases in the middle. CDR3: CASRSGSYTGELFF. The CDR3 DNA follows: TGTGCCAGCAGGTCCGGGAGTTACACCGGGGAGCTGTTTTTT.

CDR3 region: CASSKVTTREKLFF. For the CDR3, the DNA is TGTGCCAGCAGCAAAGTGACTACAAGGGAAAAACTGTTTTTT. The rearrangement joins TRBV21-1 to TRBJ1-4. TRBV21-1 is labeled a pseudogene. The CDR3 covers 14 residues.

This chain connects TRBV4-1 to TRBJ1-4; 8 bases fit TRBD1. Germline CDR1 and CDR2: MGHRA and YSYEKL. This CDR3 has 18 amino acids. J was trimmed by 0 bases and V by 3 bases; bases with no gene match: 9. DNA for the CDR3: TGCGCCAGCAGCCACCCCAGGGGGCGGTTAGCAACTAATGAAAAACTGTTTTTT. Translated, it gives CASSHPRGRLATNEKLFF.

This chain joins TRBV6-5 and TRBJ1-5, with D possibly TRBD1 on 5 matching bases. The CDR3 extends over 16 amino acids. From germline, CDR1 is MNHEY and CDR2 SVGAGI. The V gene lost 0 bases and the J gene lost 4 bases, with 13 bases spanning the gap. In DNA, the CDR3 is TGTGCCAGCAGTTACTCGAAAGGGGCAGGTAATCAGCCCCAGCATTTT. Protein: CASSYSKGAGNQPQHF.

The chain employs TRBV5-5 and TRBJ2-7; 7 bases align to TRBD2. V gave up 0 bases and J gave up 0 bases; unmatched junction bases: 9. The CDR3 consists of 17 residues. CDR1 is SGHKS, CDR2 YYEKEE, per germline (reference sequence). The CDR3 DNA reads TGTGCCAGCAGCTTGGGTGTAGCGGGCTTTCTCTCCTACGAGCAGTACTTC. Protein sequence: CASSLGVAGFLSYEQYF.

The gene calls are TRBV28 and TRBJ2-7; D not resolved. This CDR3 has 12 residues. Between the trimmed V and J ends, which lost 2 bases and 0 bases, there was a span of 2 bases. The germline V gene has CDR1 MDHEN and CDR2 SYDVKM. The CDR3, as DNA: TGTGCCAGCAGTTTACTCTCCTACGAGCAGTACTTC. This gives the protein CASSLLSYEQYF.

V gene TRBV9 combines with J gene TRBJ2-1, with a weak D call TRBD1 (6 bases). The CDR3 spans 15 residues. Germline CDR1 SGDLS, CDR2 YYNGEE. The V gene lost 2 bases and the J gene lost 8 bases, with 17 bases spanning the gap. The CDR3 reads CASSVGATGIDEQFF. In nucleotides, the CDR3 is TGTGCCAGCAGCGTTGGGGCCACAGGGATAGATGAGCAGTTCTTC.

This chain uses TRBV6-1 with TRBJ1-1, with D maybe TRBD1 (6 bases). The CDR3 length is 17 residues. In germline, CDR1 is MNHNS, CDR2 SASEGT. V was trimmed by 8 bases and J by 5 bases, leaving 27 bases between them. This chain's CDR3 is CASRGGKGGFSRTEAFF. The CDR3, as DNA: TGTGCCAGCCGTGGGGGAAAGGGGGGGTTCTCACGAACTGAAGCTTTCTTT.

CDR3 coding DNA: TGCGCCAGCAGCTTGGCCGGGGACTTTTCTAATTCACCCCTCCACTTT. Amino acids: CASSLAGDFSNSPLHF. J is TRBJ1-6 and V is TRBV5-1, with D possibly being TRBD1 (5 bases). The CDR3 is 16 residues long. In germline, CDR1 is SGHRS, CDR2 YFSETQ. Trimming took 0 bases from V and 6 from J, leaving 13 bases between them.

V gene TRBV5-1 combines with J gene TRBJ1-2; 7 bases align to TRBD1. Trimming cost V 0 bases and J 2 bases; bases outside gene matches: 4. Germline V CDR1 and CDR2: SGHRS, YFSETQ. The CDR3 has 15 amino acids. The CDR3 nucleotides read TGCGCCAGCAGCTTGGCCCCAGGGGGAAACTATGGCTACACCTTC. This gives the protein CASSLAPGGNYGYTF.

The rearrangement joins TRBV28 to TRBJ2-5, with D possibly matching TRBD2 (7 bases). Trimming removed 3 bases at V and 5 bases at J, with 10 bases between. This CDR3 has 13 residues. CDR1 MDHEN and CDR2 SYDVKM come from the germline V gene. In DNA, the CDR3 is TGTGCCAGCAGTTTCCGGGGGGCCGAGACCCAGTACTTC. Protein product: CASSFRGAETQYF. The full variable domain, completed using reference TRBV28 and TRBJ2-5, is DVKVTQSSRYLVKRTGEKVFLECVQDMDHENMFWYRQDPGLGLRLIYFSYDVKMKEKGDIPEGYSVSREKKERFSLILESASTNQTSMYLCASSFRGAETQYFGPGTRLLVL.

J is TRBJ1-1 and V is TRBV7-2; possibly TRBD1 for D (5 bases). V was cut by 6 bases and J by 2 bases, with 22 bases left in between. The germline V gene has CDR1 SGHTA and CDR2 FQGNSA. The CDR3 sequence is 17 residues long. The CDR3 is CASSPYPGGGINTEAFF. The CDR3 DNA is TGTGCCAGCAGTCCATATCCTGGGGGAGGGATAAACACTGAAGCTTTCTTT. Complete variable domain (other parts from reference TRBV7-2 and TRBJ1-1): GAGVSQSPSNKVTEKGKDVELRCDPISGHTALYWYRQSLGQGLEFLIYFQGNSAPDKSGLPSDRFSAERTGGSVSTLTIQRTQQEDSAVYLCASSPYPGGGINTEAFFGQGTRLTVV.

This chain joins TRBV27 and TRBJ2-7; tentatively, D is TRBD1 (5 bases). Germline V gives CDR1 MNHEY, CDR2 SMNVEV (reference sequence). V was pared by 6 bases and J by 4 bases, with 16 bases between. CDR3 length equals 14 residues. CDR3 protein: CASSSDRLSYEQYF. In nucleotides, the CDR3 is TGTGCCAGCAGCTCTGACAGATTGTCTTACGAGCAGTACTTC.

DNA of the CDR3: TGTGCCAGCAGTTATTGGTGGGACAGTGGAAACACCATATATTTT. Its translation is CASSYWWDSGNTIYF. The V gene is TRBV6-7, the J gene TRBJ1-3, with 7 positions matching TRBD1. TRBV6-7 is an ORF; its function is uncertain. This CDR3 is built from 15 residues. The trim removed 3 bases at V and 3 bases at J, leaving 5 bases unmatched.

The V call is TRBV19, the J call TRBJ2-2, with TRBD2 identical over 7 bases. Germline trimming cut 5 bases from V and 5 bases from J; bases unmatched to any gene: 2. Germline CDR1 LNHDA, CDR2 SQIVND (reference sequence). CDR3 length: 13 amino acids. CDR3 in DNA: TGTGCCAGTAGTTCCGGGGGGACCGGGGAGCTGTTTTTT. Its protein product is CASSSGGTGELFF.

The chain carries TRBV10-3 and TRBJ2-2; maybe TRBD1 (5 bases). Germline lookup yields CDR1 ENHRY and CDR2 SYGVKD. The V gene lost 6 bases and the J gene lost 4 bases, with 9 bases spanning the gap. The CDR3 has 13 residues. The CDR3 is CAIRQGTTGELFF. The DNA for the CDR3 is TGTGCCATCAGGCAGGGTACCACCGGGGAGCTGTTTTTT.

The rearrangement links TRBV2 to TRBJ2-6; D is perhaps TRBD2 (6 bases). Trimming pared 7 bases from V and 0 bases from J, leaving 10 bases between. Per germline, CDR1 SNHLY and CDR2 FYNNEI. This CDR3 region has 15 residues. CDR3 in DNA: TGTGCCAGCAATGGGGGGAGCTCTGGGGCCAACGTCCTGACTTTC. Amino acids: CASNGGSSGANVLTF.